This T cell receptor beta chain is drawn from a study of PD-1 blockade in mismatch repair-deficient tumors. Sequenced by immunoSEQ multiplex PCR; TCRdb stores in-frame clones only, minus some. Among about 13,000 clones listed, around 84% were seen once. Time point noted: approximately 10-day in vitro stimulation with candidate neoantigen peptide 4. Each of several ELISpot-reactive candidate peptides was used for roughly 11-day stimulation. Notes on this clone: Its antigen is still unknown.

CDR3 length equals 12 residues. Germline CDR1 and CDR2: MDHEN and SYDVKM. V was pared by 3 bases and J by 7 bases, with 10 bases between. The sequenced sample was cells cultured in vitro, obtained from a patient treated with pembrolizumab. This chain links TRBV28 with TRBJ2-7; D may be TRBD2 (6 bases). The sequence derives from an adult with mismatch repair-deficient cancer. CDR3: CASSLRGGEQYF. CDR3 DNA sequence: TGTGCCAGCAGTTTGCGGGGCGGGGAGCAGTACTTC.